This TCR beta chain stems from a study of identical twins. Study-wide results and limits: Models predicted too little out-of-frame TCR alpha sharing in monozygotic twins.

There are 17 residues in the CDR3. CDR1 DFQATT and CDR2 SNEGSKA come from the germline V gene (reference sequence). Trimming at V came to 0 bases and at J to 0 bases, leaving 6 bases not matched to a gene. Worth noting for this clonotype: As yet, its antigen is unknown.

TCRdb fed the 5' RACE reads into MiXCR, producing one record per CDR3 protein. Here the sample spans 1.5 million to 2 million distinct CDR3 sequences, about 32% being singletons. This rearrangement joins TRBV20-1 to TRBJ2-1, with 9 bases identical to TRBD2. The sample comprised cord blood. This clonotype was sampled from a newborn girl in good health. For the CDR3, the DNA is TGCAGTGCTAGAGATCCGGGCGGGAGGGCCTCCTACAATGAGCAGTTCTTC. Its translation: CSARDPGGRASYNEQFF.